These 14 T cell receptor beta chains share one sample of origin, sequenced in a study of vaccination and CD4 T cells after COVID-19. TCRdb reprocessed the PCR reads via MiXCR and lists one record per CDR3 protein. The table lists some 16,000 distinct CDR3 sequences, roughly three fifths of them singletons. This sample comprised CD4+ T cells from blood, obtained after SARS-CoV-2 vaccination. The receptors shown here come from a human donor who had recovered from COVID-19.

This clonotype was recorded once. The chain combines TRBV27 with TRBJ1-2; 7 bases align to TRBD1. This CDR3 spans 15 amino acids. Germline values: CDR1 MNHEY, CDR2 SMNVEV (reference sequence). Unmatched junction bases numbered 6, after V lost 1 base and J lost 4 bases. The CDR3 loop reads CASSLYRTGVYGYTF. Here the CDR3 DNA reads TGTGCCAGCAGTTTATACAGGACAGGCGTCTATGGCTACACCTTC.

CDR3 protein: CASSSVGGGHSPLHF. The CDR3 bases are TGTGCCAGCAGTTCAGTAGGTGGGGGTCATTCACCCCTCCACTTT. This rearrangement joins TRBV27 to TRBJ1-6; a possible D gene is TRBD1 (5 bases). In germline, CDR1 is MNHEY, CDR2 SMNVEV (reference sequence). V lost 4 bases and J lost 8, with 15 bases in between. This CDR3 is 15 amino acids long.

The genes are TRBV7-8 and TRBJ1-3; TRBD1 aligns across 7 bases. Looked up from germline, CDR1 is SGHVS and CDR2 is FQNEAQ. This CDR3 has 15 residues. V gave up 5 bases and J gave up 4 bases; unmatched junction bases: 8. The CDR3 DNA sequence: TGTGCCAGCAGCACGGACAGGTTCAAAGGAAACACCATATATTTT. Translation: CASSTDRFKGNTIYF.

The V and J genes are TRBV19 and TRBJ1-1; 8 nucleotides line up with TRBD1. Germline CDR1 reads LNHDA; CDR2 reads SQIVND (reference sequence). The V gene end was trimmed by 3 bases and the J gene end by 10 bases; junction bases not matched to a gene: 7. CDR3 size: 13 residues. The CDR3 sequence: CASSMDRERIAFF. Written as DNA, the CDR3 is TGTGCCAGTAGTATGGACAGGGAAAGAATAGCTTTCTTT.

This clonotype was observed a handful of times. The rearrangement links TRBV20-1 to TRBJ2-3; D could derive from TRBD1 or TRBD2 (5 bases each). This CDR3 is built from 13 residues. Germline CDR1 and CDR2: DFQATT and SNEGSKA (reference sequence). V dropped 6 bases and J dropped 2 bases, with 12 bases sitting between them. CDR3 sequence reads: CSAPRGITDTQYF. The CDR3 bases are TGCAGTGCCCCTCGGGGCATCACAGATACGCAGTATTTT.

The rearrangement joins TRBV28 to TRBJ2-3, with D maybe TRBD2 (6 bases). Trimming stripped 5 bases from V and 6 bases from J, with 18 bases between. In germline, CDR1 is MDHEN, CDR2 SYDVKM. This CDR3 region has 15 residues. The CDR3 bases are TGTGCCAGCAGTAACAGCGGGTCACGGGGGGATACGCAGTATTTT. Protein product: CASSNSGSRGDTQYF.

The chain recombines TRBV7-2 with TRBJ2-7, with TRBD2 identical over 8 bases. CDR3 length equals 15 residues. The germline V gene encodes CDR1 SGHTA and CDR2 FQGNSA. With V trimmed by 0 bases and J by 2 bases, 3 bases remained unmatched. CDR3 loop: CASSLAAGGAYEQYF. The CDR3 coding sequence is TGTGCCAGCAGCTTAGCGGCGGGGGGCGCCTACGAGCAGTACTTC. Supplemented by reference TRBV7-2 and TRBJ2-7, the full variable domain reads GAGVSQSPSNKVTEKGKDVELRCDPISGHTALYWYRQSLGQGLEFLIYFQGNSAPDKSGLPSDRFSAERTGGSVSTLTIQRTQQEDSAVYLCASSLAAGGAYEQYFGPGTRLTVT.

The chain combines TRBV20-1 with TRBJ2-5; the match to TRBD1 covers 9 bases. The length of the CDR3 is 14 residues. CDR1 and CDR2 from the germline V gene are DFQATT and SNEGSKA (reference sequence). V dropped 0 bases and J dropped 5; count of bases not matched to a gene: 4. This CDR3 is CSARDDGTGETQYF. The CDR3 region has the DNA TGCAGTGCTAGAGATGACGGGACAGGGGAGACCCAGTACTTC.

The chain employs TRBV7-6 and TRBJ2-3; no reliable D call. V lost 4 bases and J 2 bases, leaving 7 bases between the germline ends. Germline loops: CDR1 SGHVS, CDR2 FNYEAQ. CDR3 length: 13 residues. CDR3 in DNA: TGTGCCAGCAGCTCGCGGACCACAGATACGCAGTATTTT. It codes for CASSSRTTDTQYF.

This chain connects TRBV18 to TRBJ2-7; possible D gene TRBD2, 6 bases. Germline assignment: CDR1 KGHSH and CDR2 LQKENI. V dropped 1 base and J dropped 5 bases, with 12 bases sitting between them. The CDR3 is made up of 14 amino acids. The DNA for the CDR3 is TGTGCCAGCTCACCACGGGCTAGCGCCAACGAGCAGTACTTC. Translated, it gives CASSPRASANEQYF.

This clonotype appeared once. This likely comes from a read error, as the CDR3 has no conserved phenylalanine or tryptophan at its end. V is TRBV6-1 and J is TRBJ1-3, with 10 bases aligning to TRBD1. This CDR3 spans 16 amino acids. Germline assignment: CDR1 MNHNS and CDR2 SASEGT. V lost 6 bases, J lost 1 base, and 6 bases stayed unmatched. CDR3 DNA: TGTGCCAGCAGCCCGGACAGGGGGTCGTCTGGAAACACCATATATTTG. Amino acids: CASSPDRGSSGNTIYL.

This clonotype came up once. The chain couples TRBV4-3 to TRBJ1-2; D remains unclear. V lost 0 bases to trimming and J lost 2 bases, with 4 bases between them. The CDR3 runs to 13 residues. Germline V CDR1 and CDR2: LGHNA, YSLEER. In DNA, the CDR3 is TGCGCCAGCAGCCAAGATGGGAACTATGGCTACACCTTC. It specifies CASSQDGNYGYTF.

The CDR3 DNA reads TGTGCCAGCAGCAGTACCCAGGGTGAGGTTGATGGCTACACCTTC. It is translated as CASSSTQGEVDGYTF. The V and J genes are TRBV5-8 and TRBJ1-2, with D perhaps TRBD1 (5 bases). V was cut by 4 bases and J by 6 bases, with 19 bases left in between. CDR3 length: 15 amino acids. Germline CDR1 SGHTS, CDR2 YDEGEE.

The genes are TRBV20-1 and TRBJ2-5, with D perhaps matching TRBD2 (5 bases). The CDR3 length is 12 residues. The V gene lost 3 bases and the J gene lost 3 bases, with 8 bases spanning the gap. CDR1 is DFQATT and CDR2 is SNEGSKA in the germline V gene (reference sequence). The CDR3 nucleotides read TGCAGTGCTAGTGTCGGGAAAGAGACCCAGTACTTC. Its protein product is CSASVGKETQYF.